Listed below are T cell receptor beta chains from one sample, sequenced in a study of cytomegalovirus exposure and HLA in healthy donors. Assay: immunoSEQ multiplex PCR; the TCRdb copy retains only in-frame clones and omits some. Among 150,000 to 200,000 clones, 84% were seen once, and the ten largest hold under 8%. What was sequenced was PBMCs. Every receptor here comes from a man aged 45-65 years in good health and CMV-seropositive. The CDR3 runs from the conserved cysteine through the conserved F or W. Fields, in order: D gene, J gene, clone size, V gene, CDR3 protein, CDR3 DNA. The D gene is left open where the match is weak. Only some rows state a clone size, as once, few, many or a class for expanded clones.

>TRBD2|TRBJ2-3|once|TRBV2
CASSGSLAGVDTQYF
TGTGCCAGCAGTGGTTCTCTAGCGGGGGTAGATACGCAGTATTTT
>.|TRBJ1-2|once|TRBV6-5
CASSDNSLDYGYTF
TGTGCCAGCAGTGATAACAGCTTGGACTATGGCTACACCTTC
>TRBD1|TRBJ1-5|.|TRBV6-6
CASSYRGQGQPQHF
TGTGCCAGCAGTTACAGGGGGCAAGGTCAGCCCCAGCATTTT
>TRBD2|TRBJ2-2|.|TRBV7-7
CASTSGGINTGELFF
TGTGCCAGCACAAGCGGGGGGATAAACACCGGGGAGCTGTTTTTT
>TRBD2|TRBJ2-1|.|TRBV7-9
CASSLDAGGPYNEQFF
TGTGCCAGCAGCTTAGATGCGGGAGGGCCCTACAATGAGCAGTTCTTC
>.|TRBJ1-1|once|TRBV10-2
CASSESSSRGAFF
TGCGCCAGCAGTGAGTCGTCCAGTCGAGGAGCTTTCTTT
>TRBD2|TRBJ2-5|.|TRBV5-4
CASSLELAGGETQYF
TGTGCCAGCAGCTTGGAACTAGCGGGGGGTGAGACCCAGTACTTC
>.|TRBJ1-2|.|TRBV6-5
CASTTGRDGYTF
TGTGCCAGCACCACCGGGAGGGATGGCTACACCTTC
>TRBD2|TRBJ2-2|.|TRBV2
CASTWTRVNTGELFF
TGTGCCAGCACTTGGACTAGGGTCAACACCGGGGAGCTGTTTTTT
>.|TRBJ1-1|.|TRBV29-1
CSVVNPGEAFF
TGCAGCGTTGTCAATCCGGGGGAAGCTTTCTTT
>.|TRBJ1-5|.|TRBV7-8
CASSLGQGSFNQPQHF
TGTGCCAGCAGCTTGGGGCAGGGGTCCTTCAATCAGCCCCAGCATTTT
>TRBD1|TRBJ1-4|.|TRBV7-3
CASSLMGTGIRLDEKLFF
TGTGCCAGCAGCTTAATGGGGACAGGAATCCGACTGGATGAAAAACTGTTTTTT
>TRBD1|TRBJ1-4|.|TRBV10-3
CASSGTETNEKLFF
TGTGCCAGTAGCGGGACAGAAACTAATGAAAAACTGTTTTTT
>TRBD1|TRBJ1-1|.|TRBV15
CATKDRGWYTEAFF
TGTGCCACCAAGGACAGGGGTTGGTACACTGAAGCTTTCTTT
>TRBD1|TRBJ2-7|.|TRBV5-1
CASSQTGASYEQYF
TGCGCCAGCAGCCAGACAGGGGCCTCCTACGAGCAGTACTTC
>.|TRBJ2-7|.|TRBV5-4
CASSLAGGGRSYEQYF
TGTGCCAGCAGCTTGGCTGGGGGGGGGCGATCCTACGAGCAGTACTTC
>.|TRBJ2-7|.|TRBV27
CASSFGTTEQYF
TGTGCCAGCAGTTTTGGCACCACAGAGCAGTACTTC
>TRBD2|TRBJ2-1|.|TRBV14
CASSQESSGHNEQFF
TGTGCCAGCAGCCAAGAATCTAGCGGGCACAATGAGCAGTTCTTC
>.|TRBJ1-2|.|TRBV6-5
CASRSDFYGYTF
TGTGCCAGCAGGTCAGACTTCTATGGCTACACCTTC